The 11 T cell receptor beta chains given below trace back to one sample, sequenced in a study of OX40 agonist ivuxolimab in advanced cancers. Assay: immunoSEQ multiplex PCR; the TCRdb copy retains only in-frame clones and omits some. The sample contains 65,000 to 90,000 clones, roughly 90% of which appear only once. Sequences were derived from CD4+ or CD8+ T cells sorted from blood, sampled in a trial of the OX40 agonist ivuxolimab. The receptors originated from an adult with an advanced solid tumor such as melanoma, head and neck, liver or kidney cancer.

The chain carries TRBV19 and TRBJ2-5; D not certain. V gave up 6 bases and J gave up 3 bases, with 8 bases separating them. This CDR3 contains 12 residues. Germline values: CDR1 LNHDA, CDR2 SQIVND (reference sequence). The CDR3 loop reads CASRSGEETQYF. The CDR3 nucleotides are TGTGCCAGTAGATCCGGAGAAGAGACCCAGTACTTC. The full variable domain, its missing parts supplied by reference TRBV19 and TRBJ2-5, is DGGITQSPKYLFRKEGQNVTLSCEQNLNHDAMYWYRQDPGQGLRLIYYSQIVNDFQKGDIAEGYSVSREKKESFPLTVTSAQKNPTAFYLCASRSGEETQYFGPGTRLLVL.

The chain has TRBV9 and TRBJ2-1, with D tentatively TRBD2 (6 bases). There are 16 residues in the CDR3. Germline CDR1 SGDLS, CDR2 YYNGEE. The ends were cut back, 0 bases at V and 2 bases at J, with 12 bases in the middle. The CDR3 here is CASSVEGTLAYNEQFF. The DNA for the CDR3 is TGTGCCAGCAGCGTAGAAGGGACTCTGGCCTACAATGAGCAGTTCTTC.

This clone has only a few counts. The V call is TRBV4-3, the J call TRBJ2-7; 10 bases are shared with TRBD2. Trimming took 3 bases from V and 1 from J; bases not matched to a gene: 6. Germline CDR1 is LGHNA and CDR2 is YSLEER. The CDR3 is 16 residues long. The CDR3 bases are TGCGCCAGCAGCCAGGATAGCGGGGGGTTATCCTACGAGCAGTACTTC. Protein sequence: CASSQDSGGLSYEQYF.

The rearrangement links TRBV21-1 to TRBJ1-5. TRBV21-1 is annotated as a pseudogene. The CDR3 spans 13 residues. In nucleotides, the CDR3 is TGTGCCAGCAGCAAAAGAGGGTTTCAGCCCCAGCATTTT. This sequence encodes CASSKRGFQPQHF.

The chain links TRBV27 to TRBJ2-2, with 8 bases identical to TRBD1. CDR1 is MNHEY, CDR2 SMNVEV, per germline (reference sequence). V trimming: 3 bases; J trimming: 4 bases; junction bases outside the gene matches: 7. The CDR3 is 16 amino acids. CDR3 sequence: CASSFFTGGSTGELFF. The CDR3 DNA follows: TGTGCCAGCAGTTTCTTTACAGGGGGGTCCACCGGGGAGCTGTTTTTT.

The V and J genes are TRBV5-1 and TRBJ1-2; no clear D gene. With 0 bases removed from V and 4 bases from J, the gap between germline ends came to 13 bases. CDR1 SGHRS and CDR2 YFSETQ come from the germline V gene. The CDR3 spans 15 residues. This CDR3 is CASSLEAFPVYGYTF. As DNA, the CDR3 is TGCGCCAGCAGCTTGGAGGCATTTCCAGTCTATGGCTACACCTTC.

The chain carries TRBV13 and TRBJ2-7, with 8 bases matching TRBD2. The V gene end was trimmed by 5 bases and the J gene end by 0 bases; junction bases not matched to a gene: 6. The V gene's germline CDR1 is PRHDT and CDR2 FYEKMQ (reference sequence). The CDR3 spans 15 residues. This CDR3 reads CASSVGGDRSYEQYF. The CDR3 DNA reads TGTGCCAGCAGCGTCGGGGGGGACCGCTCCTACGAGCAGTACTTC.

The V and J genes are TRBV6-1 and TRBJ2-3; D not certain. Germline lookup yields CDR1 MNHNS and CDR2 SASEGT. There are 16 residues in the CDR3. Deletions cut 3 bases from V and 0 bases from J, with 13 bases between. The chain's CDR3 is CASSDNSRASTDTQYF. The CDR3, as DNA: TGTGCCAGCAGTGATAATTCTAGGGCTAGCACAGATACGCAGTATTTT.

The J gene is TRBJ1-1, the V gene TRBV5-1; 9 nucleotides align to TRBD1. CDR1 and CDR2 from the germline V gene are SGHRS and YFSETQ. This CDR3 region has 15 residues. The ends lost 3 bases at V and 11 bases at J; junction bases unmatched: 14. The CDR3 DNA reads as TGCGCCAGCAGCTCCGCCGACATCGACAGGGGGAGGGCTTTCTTT. Translating it yields CASSSADIDRGRAFF.

The rearrangement links TRBV7-6 to TRBJ2-3, with a weak D call TRBD2 (7 bases). The CDR3 sequence is 17 residues long. Per the germline V gene, CDR1 is SGHVS and CDR2 is FNYEAQ. Trimming stripped 5 bases from V and 5 bases from J, with 23 bases between. The CDR3 bases are TGTGCCAGCAGCCCAACCCCTGACGAGGGGGGGCGAGATACGCAGTATTTT. Translation: CASSPTPDEGGRDTQYF.

V usage is TRBV4-3 and J usage is TRBJ2-1, with a weak D call TRBD1 (5 bases). The CDR3 is 17 amino acids. CDR1 is LGHNA and CDR2 is YSLEER in the germline V gene. The V end lost 0 bases, the J end lost 9 bases, and 21 bases lay between the germline ends. The CDR3 sequence: CASSQDIGREVEGEQFF. CDR3 DNA sequence: TGCGCCAGCAGCCAAGATATTGGCAGGGAAGTGGAAGGTGAGCAGTTCTTC.